This record concerns one TCR beta chain sequence. Its antigen is unknown. The data are from a study of cytomegalovirus exposure and HLA in healthy donors. General study findings and limits: The study flagged around 150 TCR beta chains as cytomegalovirus-associated. In the analysis, some V segments, TRBV6-2 and TRBV6-3 included, were excluded as indistinguishable. Donor immune exposure was known only as CMV serostatus. Per a prior analysis, the majority of TCR beta V segments were productive roughly 87% or roughly 30% of the time.

V was trimmed by 2 bases and J by 1 base, leaving 8 bases between them. There are 14 residues in the CDR3. Germline-derived CDR1 and CDR2 are MNHEY and SVGAGI. PCR used 60 Vbeta primers and 13 Jbeta primers. Sequencing was performed with immunoSEQ multiplex PCR; in TCRdb, only in-frame clones are kept and a portion is missing. The sample lists tens of thousands of clones, approximately 84% seen once, with 2% to 2.5% in the top ten. The rearrangement joins TRBV6-5 to TRBJ1-2, with no clear D. Sample: PBMCs. The origin of this receptor is a young man in good health and CMV-seronegative. The CDR3 nucleotides are TGTGCCAGCAGTTACCCCGGGAATAACTATGGCTACACCTTC. Amino acids: CASSYPGNNYGYTF.